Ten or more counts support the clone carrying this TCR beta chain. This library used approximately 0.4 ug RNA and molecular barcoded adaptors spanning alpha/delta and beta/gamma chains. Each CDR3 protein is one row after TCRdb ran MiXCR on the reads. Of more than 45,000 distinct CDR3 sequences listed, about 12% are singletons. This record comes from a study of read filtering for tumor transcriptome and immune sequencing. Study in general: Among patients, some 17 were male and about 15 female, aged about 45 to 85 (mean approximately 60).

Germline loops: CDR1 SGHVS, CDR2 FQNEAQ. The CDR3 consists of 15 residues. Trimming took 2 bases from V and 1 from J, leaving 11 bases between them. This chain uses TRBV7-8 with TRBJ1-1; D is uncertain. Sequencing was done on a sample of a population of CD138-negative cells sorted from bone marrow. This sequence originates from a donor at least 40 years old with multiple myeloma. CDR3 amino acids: CASSLMRAENTEAFF. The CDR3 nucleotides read TGTGCCAGCAGCTTAATGAGGGCCGAGAACACTGAAGCTTTCTTT.